Presented here are 8 T cell receptor beta chains from one specimen sequenced in a study of blood T cell repertoires in COVID-19. This table comes from immunoSEQ multiplex PCR, and its TCRdb copy is limited to in-frame clones, with some not included. Of around 400,000 clones in the sample, about nine tenths were seen once. The sequenced sample was PBMCs or T cells enriched from blood (not recorded which). All receptors come from a middle-aged woman who had been exposed to COVID-19.

The chain couples TRBV30 to TRBJ1-6, with unresolved D. CDR3 length: 14 residues. Deletions cut 4 bases from V and 4 bases from J, with 11 bases between. CDR1 and CDR2 (germline): GTSNPN, SVGIG (reference sequence). This CDR3 is CAWKRGVYNSPLHF. Here the CDR3 DNA reads TGTGCCTGGAAACGGGGTGTTTATAATTCACCCCTCCACTTT.

This clone was recorded a few times. The chain is built from TRBV19 and TRBJ2-7; D may be TRBD1 (6 bases). The V gene's germline CDR1 is LNHDA and CDR2 SQIVND (reference sequence). CDR3 size: 13 residues. V lost 4 bases and J 0 bases, leaving 7 bases between the germline ends. The chain's CDR3 is CASSRTVSYEQYF. Here the CDR3 DNA reads TGTGCCAGTAGTAGGACAGTCTCCTACGAGCAGTACTTC.

The rearrangement links TRBV5-1 to TRBJ2-7; the D gene is possibly TRBD1 (6 bases). This CDR3 spans 14 amino acids. Germline-derived CDR1 and CDR2 are SGHRS and YFSETQ. V was shortened by 4 bases and J by 1 base, with 12 bases between the two germline ends. The CDR3 loop reads CASSIRTDSYEQYF. As DNA, the CDR3 is TGCGCCAGCAGCATACGGACAGATTCCTACGAGCAGTACTTC.

On this clone: The sample contains more than one DNA sequence encoding this CDR3. J is TRBJ2-2 and V is TRBV9, with D possibly matching TRBD2 (5 bases). V was trimmed by 0 bases and J by 5 bases, leaving 8 bases between them. CDR1 is SGDLS and CDR2 is YYNGEE in the germline V gene. The CDR3 has 14 residues. This CDR3 reads CASSVATGTGELFF. The CDR3 bases are TGTGCCAGCAGCGTAGCTACGGGGACCGGGGAGCTGTTTTTT. Full variable domain (remainder filled in from reference TRBV9 and TRBJ2-2): DSGVTQTPKHLITATGQRVTLRCSPRSGDLSVYWYQQSLDQGLQFLIQYYNGEERAKGNILERFSAQQFPDLHSELNLSSLELGDSALYFCASSVATGTGELFFGEGSRLTVL.

The rearrangement uses TRBV5-4 and TRBJ1-2; perhaps TRBD1 as D (6 bases). The CDR3 is 15 residues long. Germline V gives CDR1 SGHNT, CDR2 YYREEE (reference sequence). V was clipped by 8 bases and J by 6 bases, with 23 bases between them. The CDR3 DNA sequence: TGTGCCAGTTCCCGGGACAAAGGGGTGTGGGATGGCTACACCTTC. Its protein product is CASSRDKGVWDGYTF.

The rearrangement links TRBV27 to TRBJ1-1; 10 positions agree with TRBD1. The germline V gene encodes CDR1 MNHEY and CDR2 SMNVEV (reference sequence). There are 14 residues in the CDR3. V lost 3 bases to trimming and J lost 10 bases; unmatched junction nucleotides: 8. The CDR3 region has the DNA TGTGCCAGCAGTTTCCTGACAGGGGGCGAGCCAGCTTTCTTT. Protein product: CASSFLTGGEPAFF.

The chain is built from TRBV6-4 and TRBJ2-1, with TRBD2 matching over 10 bases. V was clipped by 8 bases and J by 9 bases; unmatched bases: 10. This CDR3 is built from 14 residues. Germline assignment: CDR1 MRHNA and CDR2 SNTAGT. DNA of the CDR3: TGTGCCAGCTCCCTCAAGCTAGCGGGAGCTGAGCAGTTCTTC. Its protein is CASSLKLAGAEQFF.

The CDR3 protein is CATSDLGGGPDTQYF. CDR3 DNA sequence: TGTGCCACCAGTGATTTGGGGGGGGGTCCAGATACGCAGTATTTT. The chain combines TRBV24-1 with TRBJ2-3; TRBD2 matches at 7 bases. CDR1 KGHDR and CDR2 SFDVKD come from the germline V gene. Losses at the gene ends were 0 bases for V and 4 bases for J; bases not matched to a gene: 3. This CDR3 contains 15 residues.